This entry lists 14 T cell receptor beta chains sequenced from one sample in a study of cytomegalovirus exposure and HLA in healthy donors. The PCR contained 60 Vbeta and 13 Jbeta primers. Generated by immunoSEQ multiplex PCR, the TCRdb table keeps only in-frame clones and is missing some. The table has some 140,000 clones, around 73% seen once; the top ten hold over 1%. The sample comprised PBMCs. Receptor source: a woman aged 40 to 50 in good health and CMV-seronegative.

There are a few counts of this clone. V gene TRBV5-1 combines with J gene TRBJ1-1, with TRBD1 identical over 9 bases. The CDR3 is made up of 17 amino acids. Germline V gene data show CDR1 as SGHRS and CDR2 as YFSETQ. The J segment lost 1 base and the V segment lost 0 bases, leaving 7 bases of the junction unmatched. CDR3 coding DNA: TGCGCCAGCAGCTTGGTAGGACAGGGGTATCGGAACACTGAAGCTTTCTTT. Its translation is CASSLVGQGYRNTEAFF.

The chain employs TRBV5-1 and TRBJ2-1; TRBD2 agrees at 12 bases. Germline V CDR1 and CDR2: SGHRS, YFSETQ. V lost 3 bases to trimming and J lost 6 bases; unmatched junction nucleotides: 7. The CDR3 is 16 residues long. The DNA of the CDR3 is TGCGCCAGCAGCTGGGGGCCTAGCGGGGGGGCCAATGAGCAGTTCTTC. Translating gives CASSWGPSGGANEQFF.

V usage is TRBV5-4 and J usage is TRBJ2-5; tentative D call: TRBD1 (6 bases). This CDR3 comprises 15 residues. Trimming removed 4 bases from V and 4 bases from J, with 17 bases in between. Per germline, CDR1 SGHNT and CDR2 YYREEE (reference sequence). CDR3 in DNA: TGTGCCAGCAGCCAACAGGGTGTCGGTGCAGAGACCCAGTACTTC. Translated: CASSQQGVGAETQYF.

The chain is built from TRBV28 and TRBJ1-5; 8 bases align to TRBD1. Germline V lookup: CDR1 MDHEN, CDR2 SYDVKM. Trimming took 5 bases from V and 7 from J; bases not matched to a gene: 10. This CDR3 is 15 amino acids long. The CDR3 DNA reads TGTGCCAGCAGTCCTCTAACAGGGGGTTTACAGCCCCAGCATTTT. Amino acid sequence: CASSPLTGGLQPQHF.

The chain carries TRBV27 and TRBJ1-2; 8 bases are shared with TRBD1. CDR3 length: 14 residues. In germline, CDR1 is MNHEY, CDR2 SMNVEV (reference sequence). The J segment lost 2 bases and the V segment lost 5 bases, leaving 4 bases of the junction unmatched. The CDR3 loop reads CASSRDRTNYGYTF. In nucleotides, the CDR3 is TGTGCCAGCAGTAGGGACAGGACAAACTATGGCTACACCTTC.

The CDR3 loop is CASRLGGTGEIGGYGYTF. The CDR3 DNA reads as TGTGCCAGCAGACTGGGAGGGACAGGGGAAATTGGGGGCTATGGCTACACCTTC. The chain combines TRBV28 with TRBJ1-2; 10 bases map to TRBD1. The trim removed 6 bases at V and 4 bases at J, leaving 17 bases unmatched. The CDR3 loop spans 18 amino acids. CDR1 and CDR2 from the germline V gene are MDHEN and SYDVKM.

V and J are TRBV11-2 and TRBJ2-5; D perhaps matches TRBD2 (6 bases). V lost 1 base to trimming and J lost 0 bases, with 15 bases between them. CDR1 and CDR2 (germline): SGHAT, FQNNGV. The CDR3 runs 17 residues. The CDR3 sequence: CASSLASGARHQETQYF. Written as DNA, the CDR3 is TGTGCCAGCAGCTTAGCCTCGGGAGCGAGGCACCAAGAGACCCAGTACTTC.

The gene calls are TRBV5-4 and TRBJ2-7; D ambiguous. Trimming removed 4 bases from V and 3 bases from J, with 8 bases in between. The CDR3 contains 12 residues. CDR1 and CDR2 from the germline V gene are SGHNT and YYREEE (reference sequence). As DNA, the CDR3 is TGTGCCAGCAGCCCACCTATCTACGAGCAGTACTTC. This sequence encodes CASSPPIYEQYF.

The genes are TRBV5-1 and TRBJ2-3, with D perhaps TRBD2 (5 bases). Trimming took off 5 bases at V and 0 bases at J, with 13 bases between the two ends. CDR1 and CDR2 from the germline V gene are SGHRS and YFSETQ. The CDR3 spans 15 residues. The CDR3 DNA follows: TGCGCCAGCAGTCCATCCGGGGAAAGCACAGATACGCAGTATTTT. This translates into CASSPSGESTDTQYF.

The CDR3 DNA sequence: TGCGCCAGCAGCTTGGTTGGGACTGAAGCAGATACGCAGTATTTT. Amino acid sequence: CASSLVGTEADTQYF. V usage is TRBV5-1 and J usage is TRBJ2-3; TRBD2 might be the D (6 bases). V was cut by 0 bases and J by 4 bases, with 12 bases left in between. This CDR3 region has 15 residues. CDR1 is SGHRS and CDR2 is YFSETQ in the germline V gene.

This clone was counted once. The chain carries TRBV6-4 and TRBJ1-2, with TRBD1 identical over 12 bases. V trimming: 3 bases; J trimming: 4 bases; junction bases outside the gene matches: 6. This CDR3 is 16 amino acids long. CDR1 MRHNA and CDR2 SNTAGT come from the germline V gene. CDR3 nucleotides: TGTGCCAGCAGTGAGGGGGACAGGGGGCGATTCTATGGCTACACCTTC. Translation: CASSEGDRGRFYGYTF.

The V gene is TRBV9, the J gene TRBJ1-3; 8 bases are a match to TRBD1. CDR3 length: 15 residues. The ends lost 3 bases at V and 4 bases at J; junction bases unmatched: 6. Germline V lookup: CDR1 SGDLS, CDR2 YYNGEE. The CDR3 here is CASSGRTGHGNTIYF. DNA for the CDR3: TGTGCCAGCAGCGGACGGACAGGGCACGGAAACACCATATATTTT.

The J gene is TRBJ1-1, the V gene TRBV11-2, with D unclear. This CDR3 is 14 amino acids long. Deletions cut 2 bases from V and 3 bases from J, with 10 bases between. Germline V gene data show CDR1 as SGHAT and CDR2 as FQNNGV. This CDR3 reads CASSLLLADTEAFF. CDR3 sequence (DNA): TGTGCCAGCAGCTTACTCTTAGCCGACACTGAAGCTTTCTTT.

CDR3 DNA: TGCGCCAGCAGCCAAGGAATGGGAAGGGGACAGGGGGCGCCTGGAAACACCATATATTTT. This gives the protein CASSQGMGRGQGAPGNTIYF. The V gene is TRBV4-1, the J gene TRBJ1-3, with 12 bases that match TRBD1. The CDR3 contains 20 residues. The junction had 12 bases not matched to a gene; V was cut back by 1 base and J by 2 bases. CDR1 is MGHRA, CDR2 YSYEKL, per germline.